This TCR beta chain was observed in a study of blood T cell repertoires in COVID-19. Study at large: Donors in the United States, Italy and Spain gave samples during acute or convalescent COVID-19. PBMCs, B-cell-depleted T cells, or T cells were the source of the cDNA or gDNA that made up the material.

The germline V gene has CDR1 KGHDR and CDR2 SFDVKD. CDR3 length: 18 residues. V lost 2 bases, J lost 1 base, and 10 bases stayed unmatched. Source study methods: Estimation of nucleated cell counts was performed using reference gene primer amplification. Profiling relied on immunoSEQ multiplex PCR, and the TCRdb table lists in-frame clones only, not all of them. V and J calls and clone size are those listed in that table; D and trimming were worked out from the DNA. The sample consists of roughly 120,000 clones, roughly 90% of them appearing once. The rearrangement uses TRBV24-1 and TRBJ1-2; TRBD1 matches 9 bases. The source is a man aged 45-65 years with active COVID-19. Sequenced material: peripheral blood. The CDR3 reads CATSDWGTGRGDNYGYTF. CDR3 in DNA: TGTGCCACCAGTGATTGGGGGACAGGGAGAGGGGATAACTATGGCTACACCTTC.